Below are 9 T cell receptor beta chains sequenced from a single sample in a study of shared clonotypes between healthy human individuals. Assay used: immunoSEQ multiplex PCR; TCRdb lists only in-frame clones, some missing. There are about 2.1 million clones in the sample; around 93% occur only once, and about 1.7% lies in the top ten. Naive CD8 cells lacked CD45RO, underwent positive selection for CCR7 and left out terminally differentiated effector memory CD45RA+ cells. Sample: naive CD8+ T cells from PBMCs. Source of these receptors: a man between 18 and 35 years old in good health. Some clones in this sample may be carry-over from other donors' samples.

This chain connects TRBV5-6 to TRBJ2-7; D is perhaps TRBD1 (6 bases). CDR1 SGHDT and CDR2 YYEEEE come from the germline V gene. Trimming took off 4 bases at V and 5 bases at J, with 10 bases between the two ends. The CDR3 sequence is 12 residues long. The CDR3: CASSDQGNEQYF. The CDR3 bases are TGTGCCAGCAGCGACCAGGGGAACGAGCAGTACTTC.

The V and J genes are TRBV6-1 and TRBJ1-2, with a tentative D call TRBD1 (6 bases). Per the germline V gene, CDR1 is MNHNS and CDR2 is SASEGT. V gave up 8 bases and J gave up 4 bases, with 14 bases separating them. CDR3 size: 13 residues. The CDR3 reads CASGGTRSYGYTF. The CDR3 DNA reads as TGTGCCAGCGGGGGCACGAGGAGCTATGGCTACACCTTC.

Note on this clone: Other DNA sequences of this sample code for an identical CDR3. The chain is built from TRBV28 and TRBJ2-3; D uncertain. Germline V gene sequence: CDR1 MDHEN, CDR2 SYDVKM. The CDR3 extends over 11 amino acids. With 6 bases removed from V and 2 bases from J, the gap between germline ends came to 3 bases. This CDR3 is CASSPTDTQYF. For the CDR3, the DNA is TGTGCCAGCAGCCCCACAGATACGCAGTATTTT.

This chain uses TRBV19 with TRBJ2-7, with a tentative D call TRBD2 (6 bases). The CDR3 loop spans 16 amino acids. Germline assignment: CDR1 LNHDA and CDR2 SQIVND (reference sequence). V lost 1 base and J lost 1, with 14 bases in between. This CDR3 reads CASSIGVGLGSYEQYF. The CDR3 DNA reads TGTGCCAGTAGTATAGGTGTGGGACTGGGATCCTACGAGCAGTACTTC.

The CDR3 sequence is CASSGEAGATYNEQFF. The DNA of the CDR3 is TGTGCCAGCAGCGGCGAAGCGGGAGCCACCTACAATGAGCAGTTCTTC. The chain links TRBV9 to TRBJ2-1; TRBD2 agrees at 8 bases. Germline CDR1 reads SGDLS; CDR2 reads YYNGEE. This CDR3 has 16 amino acids. V gave up 3 bases and J gave up 2 bases; unmatched junction bases: 7. The entire variable domain, with the rest obtained from reference TRBV9 and TRBJ2-1, is as follows: DSGVTQTPKHLITATGQRVTLRCSPRSGDLSVYWYQQSLDQGLQFLIQYYNGEERAKGNILERFSAQQFPDLHSELNLSSLELGDSALYFCASSGEAGATYNEQFFGPGTRLTVL.

This CDR3 is CASSWEGLNTEAFF. CDR3 nucleotide sequence: TGTGCCAGCAGCTGGGAAGGGCTGAACACTGAAGCTTTCTTT. J is TRBJ1-1 and V is TRBV7-9, with no clear D. The CDR3 has 14 residues. V lost 4 bases, J lost 0 bases, and 9 bases lay in between. Germline CDR1 reads SEHNR; CDR2 reads FQNEAQ (reference sequence).

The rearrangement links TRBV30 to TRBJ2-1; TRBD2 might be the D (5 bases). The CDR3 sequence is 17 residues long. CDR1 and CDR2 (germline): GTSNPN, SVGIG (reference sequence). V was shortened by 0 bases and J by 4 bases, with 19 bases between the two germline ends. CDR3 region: CAWSVNFPDWLYNEQFF. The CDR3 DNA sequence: TGTGCCTGGAGTGTCAACTTCCCGGACTGGTTATACAATGAGCAGTTCTTC.

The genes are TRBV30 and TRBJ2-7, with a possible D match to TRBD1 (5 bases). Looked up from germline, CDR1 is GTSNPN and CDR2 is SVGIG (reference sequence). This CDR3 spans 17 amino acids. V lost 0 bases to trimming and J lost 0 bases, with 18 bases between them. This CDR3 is CAWSVLETEDLSYEQYF. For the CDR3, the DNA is TGTGCCTGGAGTGTACTGGAGACAGAGGATCTCTCCTACGAGCAGTACTTC.

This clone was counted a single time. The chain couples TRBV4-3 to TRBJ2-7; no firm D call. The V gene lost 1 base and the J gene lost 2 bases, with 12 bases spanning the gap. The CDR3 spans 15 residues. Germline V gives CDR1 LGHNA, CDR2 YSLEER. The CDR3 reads CASSQALSSTYEQYF. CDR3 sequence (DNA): TGCGCCAGCAGCCAAGCACTATCTTCTACCTACGAGCAGTACTTC.